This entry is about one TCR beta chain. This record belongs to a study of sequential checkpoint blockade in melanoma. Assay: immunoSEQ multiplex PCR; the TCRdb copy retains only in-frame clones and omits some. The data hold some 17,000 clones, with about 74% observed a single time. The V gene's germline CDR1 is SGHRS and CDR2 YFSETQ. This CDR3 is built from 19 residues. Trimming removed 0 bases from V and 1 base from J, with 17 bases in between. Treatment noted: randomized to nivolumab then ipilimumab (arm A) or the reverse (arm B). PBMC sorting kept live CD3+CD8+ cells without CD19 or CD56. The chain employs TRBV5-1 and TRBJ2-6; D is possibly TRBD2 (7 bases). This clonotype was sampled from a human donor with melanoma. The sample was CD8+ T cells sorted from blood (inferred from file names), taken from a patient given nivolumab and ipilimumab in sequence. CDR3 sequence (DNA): TGCGCCAGCAGCTTGGTTGTGGGGGGGCGTACATCTGGGGCCAACGTCCTGACTTTC. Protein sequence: CASSLVVGGRTSGANVLTF.